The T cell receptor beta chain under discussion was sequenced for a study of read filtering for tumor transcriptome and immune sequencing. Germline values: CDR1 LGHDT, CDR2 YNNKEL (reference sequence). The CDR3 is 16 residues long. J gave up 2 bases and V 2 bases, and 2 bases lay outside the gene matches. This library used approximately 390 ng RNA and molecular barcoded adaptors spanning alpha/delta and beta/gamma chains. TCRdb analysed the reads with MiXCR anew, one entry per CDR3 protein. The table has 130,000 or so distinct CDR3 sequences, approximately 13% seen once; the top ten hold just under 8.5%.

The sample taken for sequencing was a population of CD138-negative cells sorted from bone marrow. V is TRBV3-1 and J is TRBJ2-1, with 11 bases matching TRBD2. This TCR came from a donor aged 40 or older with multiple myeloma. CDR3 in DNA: TGTGCCAGCAGCCAATCTAGCGGGAGGACCTACAATGAGCAGTTCTTC. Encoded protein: CASSQSSGRTYNEQFF.